Detailed here is one T cell receptor beta chain. Sequencing was performed with immunoSEQ multiplex PCR; in TCRdb, only in-frame clones are kept and a portion is missing. The table shows about 200,000 clones, with approximately 93% occurring only once. The data originate from a study of T cell responses to AZD1222 COVID-19 vaccine. Between the trimmed V and J ends, which lost 4 bases and 1 base, there was a span of 10 bases. From germline, CDR1 is SNHLY and CDR2 FYNNEI. The CDR3 has 14 residues. This chain joins TRBV2 and TRBJ1-1, with a weak D call TRBD1 (6 bases). This sequence originates from an adult who received the AZD1222 COVID-19 vaccine. Material: peripheral blood, obtained 28 days after the second AZD1222 dose. The CDR3 DNA reads as TGTGCCAGCAGTGCTTGGACAGCGAACACTGAAGCTTTCTTT. Its protein product is CASSAWTANTEAFF. Drawing the rest from reference TRBV2 and TRBJ1-1, the complete variable domain is EPEVTQTPSHQVTQMGQEVILRCVPISNHLYFYWYRQILGQKVEFLVSFYNNEISEKSEIFDDQFSVERPDGSNFTLKIRSTKLEDSAMYFCASSAWTANTEAFFGQGTRLTVV.